These 11 T cell receptor beta chains were all obtained from the same sample, sequenced in a study of T cell responses to AZD1222 COVID-19 vaccine (dated by TCRdb to 2020 to 2022). The library was produced with the immunoSEQ multiplex PCR assay. Not all clones reach the TCRdb copy of this immuneACCESS table, which keeps in-frame sequences only. Checked studies attribute under half of the gap to unresolved V genes and leave the rest unexplained. This sample gives about 150,000 clones in total; less than 95% of them show up just once. The top ten clonotypes cover around 1.3% of the sample. Reading the label with the study, this specimen's time point is: baseline before first vaccination. Sequenced material: peripheral blood, taken on day 0 of AZD1222 vaccination. These receptors came from an adult in good health.

The V gene is TRBV7-9, the J gene TRBJ1-6, with D unclear. Germline V gene sequence: CDR1 SEHNR, CDR2 FQNEAQ (reference sequence). Trimming left V 5 bases short and J 10 bases short, with 21 bases between. The CDR3 loop spans 16 amino acids. The CDR3 coding sequence is TGTGCCAGCAGCCCCCGAGAGTTGGTCCGGGGATCACCCCTCCACTTT. It yields the protein CASSPRELVRGSPLHF.

This rearrangement joins TRBV15 to TRBJ1-1, with 7 nucleotides matching TRBD1. V was clipped by 6 bases and J by 6 bases; unmatched bases: 7. Germline CDR1 LNHNV, CDR2 YYDKDF (reference sequence). This CDR3 spans 13 amino acids. The CDR3 is CATSDRDGAEAFF. CDR3 coding DNA: TGTGCCACCAGTGACAGGGACGGGGCTGAAGCTTTCTTT.

Written as DNA, the CDR3 is TGTGCCAGCAGCGTAGATAGAACGGACAATGAGCAGTTCTTC. The encoded protein is CASSVDRTDNEQFF. The chain uses TRBV9 and TRBJ2-1; D remains unclear. Per the germline V gene, CDR1 is SGDLS and CDR2 is YYNGEE. This CDR3 is 14 amino acids long. Between the trimmed V and J ends, which lost 0 bases and 5 bases, there was a span of 9 bases.

This clone has only a few counts. The rearrangement uses TRBV29-1 and TRBJ1-1; 8 bases are shared with TRBD1. CDR3 length: 13 residues. V was pared by 7 bases and J by 1 base, with 5 bases of the junction left unmatched. From germline, CDR1 is SQVTM and CDR2 ANQGSEA. The CDR3 sequence is CSAVGTGNTEAFF. The CDR3 DNA sequence: TGCAGCGCAGTAGGGACAGGGAACACTGAAGCTTTCTTT. The variable domain in full, completed from reference TRBV29-1 and TRBJ1-1, reads SAVISQKPSRDICQRGTSLTIQCQVDSQVTMMFWYRQQPGQSLTLIATANQGSEATYESGFVIDKFPISRPNLTFSTLTVSNMSPEDSSIYLCSAVGTGNTEAFFGQGTRLTVV.

This rearrangement joins TRBV19 to TRBJ2-2, with D tentatively TRBD1 or TRBD2 (5 bases each). The V gene lost 8 bases and the J gene lost 6 bases, with 13 bases spanning the gap. Per the germline V gene, CDR1 is LNHDA and CDR2 is SQIVND (reference sequence). The CDR3 covers 13 residues. The CDR3 is CASGGPKPGELFF. DNA of the CDR3: TGTGCCAGTGGGGGACCAAAACCCGGGGAGCTGTTTTTT. Drawing the rest from reference TRBV19 and TRBJ2-2, the complete variable domain is DGGITQSPKYLFRKEGQNVTLSCEQNLNHDAMYWYRQDPGQGLRLIYYSQIVNDFQKGDIAEGYSVSREKKESFPLTVTSAQKNPTAFYLCASGGPKPGELFFGEGSRLTVL.

This sequence joins TRBV7-9 and TRBJ2-7, with TRBD1 matching over 12 bases. V was pared by 1 base and J by 2 bases, with 12 bases of the junction left unmatched. This CDR3 comprises 19 residues. From germline, CDR1 is SEHNR and CDR2 FQNEAQ (reference sequence). CDR3 nucleotides: TGTGCCAGCAGCTTAGTGGGGACAGGGGGCGTTACCGTCCCCTACGAGCAGTACTTC. It specifies CASSLVGTGGVTVPYEQYF.

The CDR3 coding sequence is TGTGCCAGCAGACCCCGACAGGGTCACATTCAGTACTTC. This encodes CASRPRQGHIQYF. V gene TRBV3-1 (or the pseudogene TRBV3-2) combines with J gene TRBJ2-4, with TRBD1 matching 7 bases. Germline CDR1 reads LGHDT; CDR2 reads YNNKEL (reference sequence). V lost 6 bases, J lost 8 bases, and 7 bases stayed unmatched. This CDR3 comprises 13 residues.

This clone was counted once. The chain combines TRBV27 with TRBJ1-5; a weak D match, TRBD1 (6 bases). V lost 5 bases and J 5 bases, leaving 13 bases between the germline ends. CDR3 length equals 14 residues. Germline V lookup: CDR1 MNHEY, CDR2 SMNVEV (reference sequence). CDR3 in amino acids: CASSPQGRYQPQHF. CDR3 in DNA: TGTGCCAGCAGTCCCCAGGGGCGGTATCAGCCCCAGCATTTT.

This clone has a single count. The genes are TRBV7-2 and TRBJ2-6; D is possibly TRBD1 (6 bases). Germline V gives CDR1 SGHTA, CDR2 FQGNSA. V was pared by 4 bases and J by 4 bases, with 17 bases between. The CDR3 contains 17 residues. DNA for the CDR3: TGTGCCAGCAGCTCCCACCACAGGGCGGCGGGGGCCAACGTCCTGACTTTC. Its protein is CASSSHHRAAGANVLTF.

The genes are TRBV27 and TRBJ2-7; D is possibly TRBD1 or TRBD2 (7 bases each). Germline loops: CDR1 MNHEY, CDR2 SMNVEV (reference sequence). The CDR3 extends over 14 amino acids. Trimming pared 3 bases from V and 4 bases from J, leaving 13 bases between. The DNA for the CDR3 is TGTGCCAGCAGTTTCTCAGGGGGAGGGTACGAGCAGTACTTC. This gives the protein CASSFSGGGYEQYF.

The V call is TRBV7-9, the J call TRBJ1-2; a weak D match, TRBD1 (5 bases). This CDR3 region has 16 residues. The V gene's germline CDR1 is SEHNR and CDR2 FQNEAQ (reference sequence). V lost 5 bases to trimming and J lost 5 bases, with 21 bases between them. The CDR3, as DNA: TGTGCCAGCAGCCCCTCTAGGCAGGGAATGTGGTATGGCTACACCTTC. Its translation is CASSPSRQGMWYGYTF.